This TCR beta chain originates from a study of PD-1 blockade in mismatch repair-deficient tumors. Broader study findings: Tumor-resident clones, often undetectable pretreatment in blood, expanded then contracted after pembrolizumab.

The CDR3 is 12 residues long. CDR1 is SQVTM, CDR2 ANQGSEA, per germline. J gave up 5 bases and V 5 bases, and 5 bases lay outside the gene matches. This clone has more than one count but fewer than ten. The antigen is undetermined. This table comes from immunoSEQ multiplex PCR, and its TCRdb copy is limited to in-frame clones, with some not included. The sample carries fewer than 60,000 clones, around 77% recorded once. All patients were mismatch repair deficient, assessed by either PCR or immunohistochemistry. The sequenced sample was PBMCs, obtained before pembrolizumab treatment. This TCR was recovered from an adult with mismatch repair-deficient cancer. V and J are TRBV29-1 and TRBJ2-7; 8 bases are shared with TRBD2. This CDR3 is CSVRTSFDEQYF. The CDR3, as DNA: TGCAGCGTTCGGACTAGCTTCGACGAGCAGTACTTC.